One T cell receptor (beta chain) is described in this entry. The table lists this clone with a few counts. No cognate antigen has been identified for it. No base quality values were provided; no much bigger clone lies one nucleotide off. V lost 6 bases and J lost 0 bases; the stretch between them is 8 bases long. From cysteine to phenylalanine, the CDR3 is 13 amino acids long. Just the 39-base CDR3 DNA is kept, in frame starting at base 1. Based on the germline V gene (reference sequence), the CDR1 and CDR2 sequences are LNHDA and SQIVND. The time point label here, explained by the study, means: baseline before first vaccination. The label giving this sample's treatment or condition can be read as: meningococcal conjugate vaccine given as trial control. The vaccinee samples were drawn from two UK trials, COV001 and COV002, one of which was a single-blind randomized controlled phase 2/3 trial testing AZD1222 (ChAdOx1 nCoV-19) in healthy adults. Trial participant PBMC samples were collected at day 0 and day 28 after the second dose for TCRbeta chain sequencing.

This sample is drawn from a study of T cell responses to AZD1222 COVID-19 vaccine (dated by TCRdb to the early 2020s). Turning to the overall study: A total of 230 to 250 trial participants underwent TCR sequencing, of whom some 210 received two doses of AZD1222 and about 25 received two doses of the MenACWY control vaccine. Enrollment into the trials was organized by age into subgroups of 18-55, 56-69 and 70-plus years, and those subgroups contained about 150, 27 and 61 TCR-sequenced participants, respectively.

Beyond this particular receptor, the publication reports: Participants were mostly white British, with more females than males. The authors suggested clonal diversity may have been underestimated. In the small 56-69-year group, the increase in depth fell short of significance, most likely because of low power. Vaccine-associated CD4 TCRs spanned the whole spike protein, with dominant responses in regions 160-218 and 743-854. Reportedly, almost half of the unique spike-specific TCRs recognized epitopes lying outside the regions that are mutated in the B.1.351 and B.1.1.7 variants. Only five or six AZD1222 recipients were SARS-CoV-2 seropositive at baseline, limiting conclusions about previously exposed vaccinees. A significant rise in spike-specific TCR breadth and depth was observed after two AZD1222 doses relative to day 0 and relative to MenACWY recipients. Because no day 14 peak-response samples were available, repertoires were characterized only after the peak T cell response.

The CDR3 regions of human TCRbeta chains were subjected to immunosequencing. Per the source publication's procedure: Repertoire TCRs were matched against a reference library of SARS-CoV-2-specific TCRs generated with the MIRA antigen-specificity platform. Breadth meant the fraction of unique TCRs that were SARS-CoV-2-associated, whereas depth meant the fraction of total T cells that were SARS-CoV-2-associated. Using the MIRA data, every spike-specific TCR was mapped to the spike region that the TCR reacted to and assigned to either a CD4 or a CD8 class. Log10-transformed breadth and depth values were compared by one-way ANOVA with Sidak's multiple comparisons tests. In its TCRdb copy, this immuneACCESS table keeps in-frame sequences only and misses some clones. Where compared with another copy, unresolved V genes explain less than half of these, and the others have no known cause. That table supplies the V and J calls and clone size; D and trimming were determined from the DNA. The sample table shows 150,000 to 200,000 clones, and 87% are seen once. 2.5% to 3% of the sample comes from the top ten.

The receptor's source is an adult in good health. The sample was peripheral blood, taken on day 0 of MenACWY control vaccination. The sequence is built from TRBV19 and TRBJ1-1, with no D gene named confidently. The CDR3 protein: CASSNLMNTEAFF. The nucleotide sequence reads TGTGCCAGTAGCAACCTCATGAACACTGAAGCTTTCTTT.